Below, 8 T cell receptor beta chains from the same sample are listed, as sequenced in a study of cytomegalovirus exposure and HLA in healthy donors. The primer mix had 60 Vbeta and 13 Jbeta primers. The protocol was immunoSEQ multiplex PCR, while the TCRdb copy is restricted to in-frame clones and leaves out a portion. Of roughly 100,000 clones in the sample, roughly four fifths are singletons; the top ten hold less than 4%. The sample consisted of PBMCs. Receptors were obtained from a man aged 25 to 40 in good health and CMV-seropositive.

V usage is TRBV29-1 and J usage is TRBJ2-3; TRBD2 matches at 13 bases. Germline V CDR1 and CDR2: SQVTM, ANQGSEA. V dropped 8 bases and J dropped 3; count of bases not matched to a gene: 8. This CDR3 spans 15 amino acids. The CDR3 DNA is TGCAGCTCGCCGGGACTAGCGGGAAGGACAGATACGCAGTATTTT. Its protein product is CSSPGLAGRTDTQYF.

This chain joins TRBV4-3 and TRBJ2-1, with 7 bases aligning to TRBD1. Germline CDR1 reads LGHNA; CDR2 reads YSLEER. V was clipped by 2 bases and J by 4 bases; unmatched bases: 11. There are 17 residues in the CDR3. CDR3 sequence reads: CASSQSHTGTAYNEQFF. Written as DNA, the CDR3 is TGCGCCAGCAGCCAATCTCACACCGGGACAGCGTACAATGAGCAGTTCTTC.

V gene TRBV18 combines with J gene TRBJ1-1, with D possibly matching TRBD1 (5 bases). The CDR3 is made up of 13 amino acids. Trimming cost V 5 bases and J 2 bases, with 9 bases left between them. CDR1 is KGHSH, CDR2 LQKENI, per germline. The chain's CDR3 is CASSATANTEAFF. CDR3 sequence (DNA): TGTGCCAGCTCAGCGACAGCTAACACTGAAGCTTTCTTT.

The rearrangement links TRBV18 to TRBJ2-1; TRBD1 matches 7 bases. The CDR3 consists of 15 residues. V lost 6 bases to trimming and J lost 7 bases; unmatched junction nucleotides: 12. Germline V gene sequence: CDR1 KGHSH, CDR2 LQKENI. In DNA form, the CDR3 reads TGTGCCAGCTCTTCATCGACAGGGTCTGGGAATGAGCAGTTCTTC. It translates to CASSSSTGSGNEQFF.

The gene calls are TRBV7-9 and TRBJ2-3; TRBD2 agrees at 7 bases. There are 15 residues in the CDR3. J lost 1 base, V lost 1 base, and 2 bases had no gene match. Germline V gene lookup returns CDR1 SEHNR and CDR2 FQNEAQ (reference sequence). CDR3: CASSLGRGGTDTQYF. CDR3 nucleotides: TGTGCCAGCAGCTTAGGACGGGGGGGCACAGATACGCAGTATTTT.

This chain joins TRBV5-1 and TRBJ2-5; a weak D match, TRBD1 (6 bases). V was trimmed by 3 bases and J by 2 bases, leaving 11 bases between them. The CDR3 covers 14 residues. Germline CDR1 reads SGHRS; CDR2 reads YFSETQ. CDR3 region: CASSSGQTQETQYF. The CDR3 DNA reads TGCGCCAGCAGCTCAGGACAGACACAAGAGACCCAGTACTTC.

The CDR3 DNA reads as TGTGCCAGCACCAAAGGCCTAGCGGCCTTGGGGGAGCAGTTCTTC. This sequence encodes CASTKGLAALGEQFF. The chain combines TRBV2 with TRBJ2-1, with TRBD2 matching 7 bases. After removal of 7 bases from V and 10 bases from J, the junction contained 16 bases not matched to a gene. This CDR3 has 15 amino acids. Germline CDR1 and CDR2: SNHLY and FYNNEI. The whole variable domain, remainder taken from reference TRBV2 and TRBJ2-1, is EPEVTQTPSHQVTQMGQEVILRCVPISNHLYFYWYRQILGQKVEFLVSFYNNEISEKSEIFDDQFSVERPDGSNFTLKIRSTKLEDSAMYFCASTKGLAALGEQFFGPGTRLTVL.

The rearrangement links TRBV18 to TRBJ1-2, with 9 bases identical to TRBD1. With V trimmed by 5 bases and J by 0 bases, 7 bases remained unmatched. The CDR3 is made up of 16 amino acids. In germline, CDR1 is KGHSH, CDR2 LQKENI. The CDR3 region is CASSSGTGSANYGYTF. The CDR3 DNA reads TGTGCCAGCTCATCAGGGACAGGGTCGGCTAACTATGGCTACACCTTC.